The table lists the clone carrying this TCR beta chain with a count of one. Its cognate antigen is unknown. The sample originates from a study of T cell responses to AZD1222 COVID-19 vaccine. Points from the study as a whole: Seropositive AZD1222 recipients at baseline numbered only 6 or 7. Repertoires were collected only later (after the peak T cell response had occurred). Among vaccine-associated CD4 TCRs, coverage spanned spike, with dominance at 160-218 and 743-854. There were mostly white British donors and more females than males, and clonal diversity was possibly underestimated.

V dropped 2 bases and J dropped 3 bases, with 10 bases sitting between them. This CDR3 contains 13 residues. Looked up from germline, CDR1 is GTSNPN and CDR2 is SVGIG (reference sequence). TCRdb's table, derived via immunoSEQ multiplex PCR, lists solely in-frame clones and lacks some. The sample lists more than 50,000 clones; approximately 85% were seen once. The TCR originated in an adult in good health. Sequencing used peripheral blood, obtained on day 0 of MenACWY control vaccination. V usage is TRBV30 and J usage is TRBJ2-5, with no clear D. As DNA, the CDR3 is TGTGCCTGGAGTCCTGACCCCAAAGAGACCCAGTACTTC. It codes for CAWSPDPKETQYF.